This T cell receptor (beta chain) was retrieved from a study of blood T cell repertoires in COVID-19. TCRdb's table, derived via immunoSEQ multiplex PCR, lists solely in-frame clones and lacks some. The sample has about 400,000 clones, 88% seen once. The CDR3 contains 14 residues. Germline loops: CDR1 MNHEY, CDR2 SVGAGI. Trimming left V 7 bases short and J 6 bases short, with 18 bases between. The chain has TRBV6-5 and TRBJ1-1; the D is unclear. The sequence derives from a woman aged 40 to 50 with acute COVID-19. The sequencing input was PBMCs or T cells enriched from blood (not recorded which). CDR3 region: CASIRDQASSEAFF. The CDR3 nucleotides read TGTGCCAGCATACGGGATCAGGCCAGTTCTGAAGCTTTCTTT.